This is a list of T cell receptor beta chains from one sample in a study of blood T cell repertoires in COVID-19. Some clones are missing from TCRdb's copy, which holds only in-frame ones; the method was immunoSEQ multiplex PCR. The data show roughly 70,000 clones, about 90% seen once. The sample taken for sequencing was peripheral blood. Every receptor here comes from a human donor with active COVID-19. The donor label of this sample is uncertain. CDR3s include the opening cysteine and the closing phenylalanine or tryptophan. D genes are given only for firm matches. Some rows have no size entry. The others give once, few or many, or a class for an expanded clone.

TRBD1,TRBJ2-3,TRBV2,NA,CASSGGQGGGTDTQYF,TGTGCCAGCAGTGGGGGACAGGGAGGGGGCACAGATACGCAGTATTTT
NA,TRBJ1-1,TRBV19,NA,CASSLTGTTEAFF,TGTGCCAGTAGCCTTACAGGGACCACTGAAGCTTTCTTT
NA,TRBJ1-1,TRBV5-5,NA,CASSLAAASKEAFF,TGTGCCAGCAGCTTGGCCGCGGCGTCAAAAGAAGCTTTCTTT
TRBD1,TRBJ2-5,TRBV5-6,NA,CASSFRGTGGGETQYF,TGTGCCAGCAGCTTTAGGGGAACAGGGGGCGGGGAGACCCAGTACTTC
TRBD1,TRBJ1-2,TRBV5-1,NA,CASSLGQGGYTF,TGCGCCAGCAGCTTAGGACAGGGGGGCTACACCTTC
NA,TRBJ1-2,TRBV5-6,NA,CASSFGGSYGYTF,TGTGCCAGCAGCTTCGGCGGGAGCTATGGCTACACCTTC
NA,TRBJ2-3,TRBV7-9,NA,CASSSVSSSRGTDTQYF,TGTGCCAGCAGCTCCGTTTCGAGCTCTCGGGGCACAGATACGCAGTATTTT
NA,TRBJ1-2,TRBV7-9,NA,CASSPGHLTNYGYTF,TGTGCCAGCAGTCCCGGACACCTTACTAACTATGGCTACACCTTC
TRBD1,TRBJ2-2,TRBV9,NA,CASTRKGAGTGELFF,TGTGCCAGCACCCGCAAGGGGGCGGGCACCGGGGAGCTGTTTTTT
TRBD1,TRBJ1-1,TRBV10-3,NA,CAIRATGTVMNTEAFF,TGTGCCATCAGGGCAACCGGGACAGTGATGAACACTGAAGCTTTCTTT
TRBD1,TRBJ2-7,TRBV5-1,NA,CASSWGTGGEQYF,TGCGCCAGCAGCTGGGGGACAGGGGGCGAGCAGTACTTC
TRBD1,TRBJ1-6,TRBV7-9,NA,CASSLDRSSYNSPLHF,TGTGCCAGCAGCTTGGACAGGAGCTCCTATAATTCACCCCTCCACTTT
TRBD2,TRBJ2-7,TRBV30,once,CAWEDSGGPYEQYF,TGTGCCTGGGAGGACAGCGGGGGACCCTACGAGCAGTACTTC
NA,TRBJ2-7,TRBV28,NA,CASSSPTTEQYF,TGTGCCAGCAGTTCCCCGACTACCGAGCAGTACTTC
NA,TRBJ1-6,TRBV28,few,CASTAEYNSPLHF,TGTGCCAGCACGGCGGAGTATAATTCACCCCTCCACTTT
TRBD2,TRBJ2-1,TRBV7-9,NA,CASSASGSSYNEQFF,TGTGCCAGCAGCGCTAGCGGGAGTTCCTACAATGAGCAGTTCTTC
NA,TRBJ1-1,TRBV12-3/TRBV12-4,NA,CASTRGGGSEAFF,TGTGCCAGCACCCGGGGTGGGGGCTCTGAAGCTTTCTTT
NA,TRBJ2-7,TRBV6-5,NA,CASRETVSPHEQYF,TGTGCCAGCAGGGAGACAGTCTCCCCCCACGAGCAGTACTTC
NA,TRBJ1-5,TRBV11-2,NA,CASSLEGANSNQPQHF,TGTGCCAGCAGCTTAGAAGGGGCGAATAGCAATCAGCCCCAGCATTTT
TRBD1,TRBJ1-2,TRBV7-2,few,CASSKRETGTGLYGYTF,TGTGCCAGCAGCAAAAGGGAGACCGGGACAGGATTATATGGCTACACCTTC
NA,TRBJ2-7,TRBV6-5,NA,CASSRDTFSYEQYF,TGTGCCAGCAGTCGGGACACATTCTCCTACGAGCAGTACTTC
TRBD2,TRBJ2-3,TRBV6-2/TRBV6-3,NA,CASSFGLAGATDTQYF,TGTGCCAGCAGTTTCGGACTAGCGGGAGCCACAGATACGCAGTATTTT
NA,TRBJ1-2,TRBV29-1,NA,CSVESEGKGGYTF,TGCAGCGTTGAATCGGAGGGTAAGGGTGGCTACACCTTC
TRBD2,TRBJ2-3,TRBV10-3,NA,CAISMTASGDTQYF,TGTGCCATCAGCATGACGGCTAGCGGTGATACGCAGTATTTT
TRBD2,TRBJ2-1,TRBV7-2,NA,CASSPAGGPYNEQFF,TGTGCCAGCAGCCCAGCGGGAGGGCCCTACAATGAGCAGTTCTTC
NA,TRBJ2-1,TRBV7-7,NA,CASSLSLDSDEQFF,TGTGCCAGCAGCTTAAGCCTAGATAGCGATGAGCAGTTCTTC
NA,TRBJ1-4,TRBV7-8,once,CASSWGEVEKLFF,TGTGCCAGCAGCTGGGGGGAGGTGGAAAAACTGTTTTTT
TRBD1,TRBJ1-5,TRBV19,NA,CASSRTGDQPQHF,TGTGCCAGTAGCCGGACAGGGGATCAGCCCCAGCATTTT
TRBD2,TRBJ2-7,TRBV2,NA,CARGLAGVGEQYF,TGTGCCAGGGGACTAGCGGGAGTGGGGGAGCAGTACTTC
TRBD2,TRBJ2-7,TRBV5-1,NA,CASSDRPSGTERYEQYF,TGCGCCAGCAGCGATAGGCCTAGCGGGACGGAACGGTACGAGCAGTACTTC
TRBD2,TRBJ2-3,TRBV4-2,NA,CASSPGEGLAGVGADTQYF,TGTGCCAGCAGCCCAGGGGAGGGACTAGCGGGAGTTGGGGCAGATACGCAGTATTTT
TRBD1,TRBJ2-3,TRBV11-3,NA,CASSLARGRSTDTQYF,TGTGCCAGCAGCTTAGCCAGGGGGAGAAGCACAGATACGCAGTATTTT
NA,TRBJ1-4,TRBV18,NA,CASSPSFNRAATNEKLFF,TGTGCCAGCTCACCAAGTTTTAACAGGGCAGCAACTAATGAAAAACTGTTTTTT
NA,TRBJ1-6,TRBV9,NA,CASSVVGQSPLHF,TGTGCCAGCAGCGTAGTTGGTCAGTCACCCCTCCACTTT
NA,TRBJ2-3,TRBV10-1,NA,CASSGDSYTDTQYF,TGCGCCAGCAGTGGCGACAGCTACACAGATACGCAGTATTTT
NA,TRBJ1-2,TRBV12-3/TRBV12-4,NA,CASSLVGVDGYTF,TGTGCCAGCAGTTTAGTGGGCGTCGATGGCTACACCTTC
NA,TRBJ2-7,TRBV28,NA,CASSLQGTYYEQYF,TGTGCCAGCAGTTTACAGGGGACCTACTACGAGCAGTACTTC
NA,TRBJ2-5,TRBV19,NA,CASHGGRLQETQYF,TGTGCCAGCCATGGAGGCAGACTCCAAGAGACCCAGTACTTC
TRBD2,TRBJ2-3,TRBV10-1,NA,CASSGPSGRAADTQYF,TGCGCCAGCAGTGGACCTAGCGGGAGGGCCGCAGATACGCAGTATTTT
NA,TRBJ2-4,TRBV12-3/TRBV12-4,once,CASTQNRAIQYF,TGTGCCAGCACCCAGAACAGGGCCATTCAGTACTTC
NA,TRBJ2-7,TRBV19,NA,CASSIAGSSYEQYF,TGTGCCAGTAGTATTGCGGGTAGCTCCTACGAGCAGTACTTC
NA,TRBJ2-1,TRBV19,NA,CATTFGSWNEQFF,TGTGCCACCACCTTCGGTAGCTGGAATGAGCAGTTCTTC
NA,TRBJ2-5,TRBV7-2,NA,CASSSRFGSRRGGRETQYF,TGTGCCAGCAGCTCCCGTTTTGGTAGCAGGAGGGGCGGTCGGGAGACCCAGTACTTC
NA,TRBJ1-5,TRBV5-6,NA,CASSFTGKNQPQHF,TGTGCCAGCAGCTTTACAGGGAAGAATCAGCCCCAGCATTTT
TRBD2,TRBJ2-5,TRBV19,once,CASRAGGLRETQYF,TGTGCCAGTAGAGCGGGAGGGCTGAGGGAGACCCAGTACTTC
NA,TRBJ1-2,TRBV16,NA,CASSQWAQPGEEAYGYTF,TGTGCCAGCAGCCAATGGGCACAGCCCGGGGAGGAGGCTTATGGCTACACCTTC
TRBD1,TRBJ1-5,TRBV6-1,NA,CASSEGFTDRAYSNQPQHF,TGTGCCAGCAGTGAGGGCTTTACGGACAGGGCCTATAGCAATCAGCCCCAGCATTTT
TRBD2,TRBJ2-1,TRBV7-2,NA,CASSRRLAGVNEQFF,TGTGCCAGCAGCAGGAGACTAGCGGGAGTCAATGAGCAGTTCTTC
NA,TRBJ2-2,TRBV10-3,NA,CAIGGTVNTRELFF,TGTGCCATCGGAGGGACGGTGAACACCCGGGAGCTGTTTTTT
NA,TRBJ2-3,TRBV3-1/TRBV3-2,NA,CASSQGASGTDTQYF,TGTGCCAGCAGCCAAGGGGCTAGCGGCACAGATACGCAGTATTTT
NA,TRBJ1-2,TRBV28,NA,CASAQALYGYTF,TGTGCCAGCGCACAGGCGCTATATGGCTACACCTTC
TRBD1,TRBJ2-3,TRBV10-1,NA,CASSAGGIDTQYF,TGCGCCAGCAGTGCAGGGGGTATAGATACGCAGTATTTT
NA,TRBJ1-2,TRBV25-1,NA,CASSGYFYGYTF,TGTGCCAGCAGTGGGTACTTCTATGGCTACACCTTC